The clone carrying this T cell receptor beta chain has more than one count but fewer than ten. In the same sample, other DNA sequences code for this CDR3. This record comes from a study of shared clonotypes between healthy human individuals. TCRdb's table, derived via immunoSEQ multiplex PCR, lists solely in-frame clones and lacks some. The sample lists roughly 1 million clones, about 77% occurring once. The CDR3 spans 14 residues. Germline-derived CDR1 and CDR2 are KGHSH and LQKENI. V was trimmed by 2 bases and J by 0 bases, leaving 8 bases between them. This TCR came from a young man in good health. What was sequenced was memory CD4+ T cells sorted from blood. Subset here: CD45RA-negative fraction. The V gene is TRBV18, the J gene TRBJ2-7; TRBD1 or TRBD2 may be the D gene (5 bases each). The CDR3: CASSPGGGSYEQYF. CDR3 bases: TGTGCCAGCTCACCAGGTGGGGGCTCCTACGAGCAGTACTTC.